Below are 7 T cell receptor beta chains sequenced from a single sample in a study of cytomegalovirus exposure and HLA in healthy donors. Amplification used 60 Vbeta primers and 13 Jbeta primers. Clones were sequenced by immunoSEQ multiplex PCR, and TCRdb holds only the in-frame ones, with some missing. The repertoire holds about 200,000 clones, 70% to 80% seen once, with roughly 3% in the top ten. Source material: PBMCs. Receptor source: a woman in her 30s in good health and CMV-seronegative.

V is TRBV9 and J is TRBJ1-2, with 7 bases identical to TRBD1. J gave up 7 bases and V 4 bases, and 19 bases lay outside the gene matches. CDR1 SGDLS and CDR2 YYNGEE come from the germline V gene. This CDR3 contains 17 residues. In DNA, the CDR3 is TGTGCCAGCAGCCCACATACCGGGACAGCCTATTCCGCTGGCTACACCTTC. Translation gives CASSPHTGTAYSAGYTF.

The chain links TRBV29-1 to TRBJ1-1; D remains unclear. The CDR3 is made up of 13 amino acids. V lost 3 bases to trimming and J lost 11 bases, with 19 bases between them. Per germline, CDR1 SQVTM and CDR2 ANQGSEA. Written as DNA, the CDR3 is TGCAGCGTTGACACCCGGGAATCGAGGGTTGCTTTCTTT. Amino acids: CSVDTRESRVAFF.

V gene TRBV30 combines with J gene TRBJ1-2, with a tentative D call TRBD1 (6 bases). Germline values: CDR1 GTSNPN, CDR2 SVGIG (reference sequence). The V and J ends lost 4 bases and 6 bases respectively, with 18 bases between them. This CDR3 is 14 amino acids long. CDR3 sequence reads: CAWMAYRDRDGYTF. The DNA of the CDR3 is TGTGCCTGGATGGCCTACAGGGACCGAGATGGCTACACCTTC.

The genes are TRBV6-5 and TRBJ2-1; D not resolved. CDR3 length: 15 amino acids. V was pared by 0 bases and J by 3 bases, with 9 bases between. Looked up from germline, CDR1 is MNHEY and CDR2 is SVGAGI. The CDR3 region is CASSYSTPFYNEQFF. The CDR3 nucleotides read TGTGCCAGCAGTTACTCGACTCCTTTCTACAATGAGCAGTTCTTC.

The gene calls are TRBV9 and TRBJ1-1; D remains ambiguous. CDR3 length equals 14 residues. V lost 5 bases and J 7 bases, leaving 18 bases between the germline ends. In germline, CDR1 is SGDLS, CDR2 YYNGEE. The chain's CDR3 is CASSSSHAGDEAFF. CDR3 nucleotide sequence: TGTGCCAGCAGTTCTTCCCACGCCGGGGATGAAGCTTTCTTT.

This rearrangement joins TRBV28 to TRBJ2-2; 7 positions match TRBD2. The V segment lost 4 bases and the J segment 0 bases; nucleotides outside the gene matches: 5. Germline V CDR1 and CDR2: MDHEN, SYDVKM. The CDR3 runs 16 residues. The DNA for the CDR3 is TGTGCCAGCAGTTACCCTGGGGGGGCGAACACCGGGGAGCTGTTTTTT. Its protein is CASSYPGGANTGELFF.

On this clone: One end of the junction is discordant with germline, which a read error may explain. The J gene is TRBJ1-4, the V gene TRBV7-9; D ambiguous. Germline CDR1 and CDR2: SEHNR and FQNEAQ (reference sequence). The CDR3 is 14 residues long. CDR3 sequence (DNA): TGTTCCAGCAGCTCCCTCGATCTGGGCGAAAAACTGTTTTTT. It is translated as CSSSSLDLGEKLFF.